A single sample gave rise to the 10 T cell receptor beta chains below, sequenced in a study of somatic mutations in cytotoxic T cells in rheumatoid arthritis. Clones were read by immunoSEQ multiplex PCR, and TCRdb kept only the in-frame ones, dropping some. The sample has tens of thousands of clones; approximately 80% are singletons. The material sequenced was CD8+ T cells sorted from blood. These receptor sequences come from a man in his forties or fifties in good health.

This clone was seen a few times. The chain uses TRBV7-9 and TRBJ2-7; D possibly corresponds to TRBD1 (6 bases). This CDR3 has 12 residues. Germline CDR1 and CDR2: SEHNR and FQNEAQ (reference sequence). V lost 11 bases, J lost 0 bases, and 11 bases lay in between. The CDR3 sequence is CALRTDSYEQYF. In DNA form, the CDR3 reads TGTGCCCTCAGGACAGACTCCTACGAGCAGTACTTC.

V is TRBV11-3 and J is TRBJ2-1; D not resolved. Germline values: CDR1 SGHNT, CDR2 YENEEA. The CDR3 covers 14 residues. Trimming removed 3 bases at V and 2 bases at J, with 8 bases between. CDR3 protein: CASSFQGTYNEQFF. As DNA, the CDR3 is TGTGCCAGCAGCTTCCAAGGCACCTACAATGAGCAGTTCTTC.

The V and J genes are TRBV7-2 and TRBJ1-1; D is unclear. Germline V CDR1 and CDR2: SGHTA, FQGNSA. The CDR3 has 13 amino acids. Trimming took 2 bases from V and 4 from J, leaving 8 bases between them. The CDR3 coding sequence is TGTGCCAGCAGCTTATCAGGTCTCACTGAAGCTTTCTTT. Amino acids: CASSLSGLTEAFF.

The gene calls are TRBV7-9 and TRBJ1-4; D gene unclear. With 6 bases removed from V and 4 bases from J, the gap between germline ends came to 18 bases. CDR3 length: 16 amino acids. Germline CDR1 SEHNR, CDR2 FQNEAQ (reference sequence). CDR3 coding DNA: TGTGCCAGCAGGTTGGGGAGGGCGGAGGATAATGAAAAACTGTTTTTT. Translated: CASRLGRAEDNEKLFF.

This rearrangement joins TRBV6-5 to TRBJ2-7, with D perhaps matching TRBD2 (6 bases). This CDR3 is built from 14 residues. Trimming removed 5 bases at V and 7 bases at J, with 18 bases between. Germline V lookup: CDR1 MNHEY, CDR2 SVGAGI. The DNA for the CDR3 is TGTGCCAGCAGTACGGGGATTTGGGGGAGGGAGCAGTACTTC. Protein sequence: CASSTGIWGREQYF.

The chain carries TRBV28 and TRBJ2-2, with TRBD2 matching over 10 bases. Germline assignment: CDR1 MDHEN and CDR2 SYDVKM. Trimming took 5 bases from V and 10 from J; bases not matched to a gene: 10. This CDR3 is built from 15 residues. DNA for the CDR3: TGTGCCAGCAGTGTCTACGGGACTAGCGTTCAGGAGCTGTTTTTT. Translating gives CASSVYGTSVQELFF.

The table lists this clone with a count of one. The chain carries TRBV29-1 and TRBJ1-5; D not resolved. There are 13 residues in the CDR3. The germline gives CDR1 SQVTM, CDR2 ANQGSEA. Trimming removed 6 bases at V and 2 bases at J, with 11 bases between. The CDR3 nucleotides are TGCAGCGTGAGGTCCGGTGGCAATCAGCCCCAGCATTTT. It yields the protein CSVRSGGNQPQHF. The full variable domain, in which reference TRBV29-1 and TRBJ1-5 provide the parts outside the CDR3, is SAVISQKPSRDICQRGTSLTIQCQVDSQVTMMFWYRQQPGQSLTLIATANQGSEATYESGFVIDKFPISRPNLTFSTLTVSNMSPEDSSIYLCSVRSGGNQPQHFGDGTRLSIL.

This clone has a single count. The chain couples TRBV28 to TRBJ2-5, with 8 positions matching TRBD1. Germline CDR1 MDHEN, CDR2 SYDVKM. This CDR3 has 15 amino acids. Losses at the gene ends were 3 bases for V and 2 bases for J; bases not matched to a gene: 5. The chain's CDR3 is CASSFIWDRQETQYF. CDR3 coding DNA: TGTGCCAGCAGTTTCATTTGGGACAGGCAAGAGACCCAGTACTTC.

This rearrangement joins TRBV6-6 to TRBJ2-7, with D uncertain. The V gene's germline CDR1 is MNHNY and CDR2 SVGAGI (reference sequence). V was pared by 0 bases and J by 4 bases, with 7 bases between. This CDR3 is 13 amino acids long. The CDR3 reads CASSYSGIYEQYF. The CDR3 bases are TGTGCCAGCAGTTACTCGGGTATTTACGAGCAGTACTTC.

The chain couples TRBV5-3 to TRBJ2-5; 10 bases agree with TRBD1. TRBV5-3 is an open reading frame whose function is uncertain. The CDR3 has 14 amino acids. Trimming removed 3 bases from V and 5 bases from J; junction bases left unmatched: 4. CDR3 nucleotide sequence: TGTGCCAGAAGCTCGGGACAGGGGTGCGAGACCCAGTACTTC. Translation gives CARSSGQGCETQYF.